The TCR beta chain under discussion was sequenced for a study of control samples from healthy donors and cancer patients. Here immunoSEQ multiplex PCR was the method, and the copy in TCRdb shows in-frame clones only, minus some. The sample table sets out around 190,000 clones. The CDR3 has 16 amino acids. Sequenced material: blood. The chain combines TRBV21-1 with TRBJ2-1; no check of the table's D call, TRBD2, against the DNA was made. TRBV21-1 is given as a pseudogene. The TCR originated in a woman in her 30s in good health. The CDR3 reads CASSKVSGGMDNEQFF. The DNA of the CDR3 is TGTGCCAGCAGCAAAGTCTCCGGGGGGATGGATAATGAGCAGTTCTTC.